One sample yielded the 18 T cell receptor beta chains listed below, sequenced in a study of shared clonotypes between healthy human individuals. Using immunoSEQ multiplex PCR, the repertoire was profiled, and TCRdb retains in-frame clones only, with some absent. Of 2 million to 2.5 million clones in the sample, about nine tenths were seen once. Sequencing used naive CD4+ T cells from PBMCs. The subset denotes: CD45RA+ positively selected. All receptors derive from a man aged 18 to 29 in good health. Some clones in this sample may be carry-over from other donors' samples.

As concerns this clone: In the same sample, other DNA sequences code for this CDR3. This sequence joins TRBV28 and TRBJ1-2; D not certain. The V end was cut by 6 bases, the J end by 2 bases, with 7 bases between. The CDR3 is 12 amino acids. CDR1 and CDR2 from the germline V gene are MDHEN and SYDVKM. CDR3 coding DNA: TGTGCCAGCAGGCCCACAAACTATGGCTACACCTTC. Its translation is CASRPTNYGYTF.

The chain carries TRBV30 and TRBJ2-5; 10 bases align to TRBD2. Judging by the DNA end, TRBJ2-7 fits better; the J call may be wrong. From germline, CDR1 is GTSNPN and CDR2 SVGIG (reference sequence). The CDR3 is 17 residues long. The CDR3 DNA reads as TGTGCCTGGAGTGTATCCCGGTGGAGCGGGAGGGTAGGCGAGCAGTACTTC. Protein sequence: CAWSVSRWSGRVGEQYF.

This clone appeared a single time. The gene calls are TRBV7-2 and TRBJ2-7; no clear D gene. Germline-derived CDR1 and CDR2 are SGHTA and FQGNSA. Trimming left V 0 bases short and J 0 bases short, with 21 bases between. The CDR3 is made up of 19 amino acids. The CDR3: CASSLAATTVGLSSYEQYF. The CDR3 nucleotides are TGTGCCAGCAGCTTAGCGGCCACGACTGTTGGGTTAAGCTCCTACGAGCAGTACTTC. The complete variable domain, with remaining parts taken from reference TRBV7-2 and TRBJ2-7, reads GAGVSQSPSNKVTEKGKDVELRCDPISGHTALYWYRQSLGQGLEFLIYFQGNSAPDKSGLPSDRFSAERTGGSVSTLTIQRTQQEDSAVYLCASSLAATTVGLSSYEQYFGPGTRLTVT.

The chain carries TRBV27 and TRBJ2-3, with TRBD1 as a possible D gene (6 bases). This CDR3 region has 16 residues. The V gene lost 3 bases and the J gene lost 4 bases, with 17 bases spanning the gap. The V gene's germline CDR1 is MNHEY and CDR2 SMNVEV (reference sequence). CDR3 nucleotides: TGTGCCAGCAGTTTTTATCTGGCAGGGGTATCAGATACGCAGTATTTT. It encodes CASSFYLAGVSDTQYF.

The count of this clone is one. The rearrangement links TRBV30 to TRBJ1-1; a weak D match, TRBD1 (6 bases). Germline V gene lookup returns CDR1 GTSNPN and CDR2 SVGIG (reference sequence). Between the trimmed V and J ends, which lost 2 bases and 8 bases, there was a span of 18 bases. The CDR3 length is 14 residues. The CDR3 sequence is CAWSSAQGRMEAFF. The CDR3 nucleotides read TGTGCCTGGAGTTCCGCCCAGGGGAGGATGGAAGCTTTCTTT.

The V and J genes are TRBV12-5 and TRBJ2-5; TRBD1 is a possible D gene (7 bases). CDR1 LGHNT and CDR2 FRNRAP come from the germline V gene. V was pared by 0 bases and J by 7 bases, with 15 bases between. This CDR3 region has 15 residues. CDR3 nucleotide sequence: TGTGCTAGTGGTTTGGTGACGCAGGGGGGAGCGACCCAGTACTTC. Its protein product is CASGLVTQGGATQYF.

The CDR3 nucleotides read TGCAGCGAGGACAGTTCGGAGACCCAGTACTTC. This translates into CSEDSSETQYF. The genes are TRBV29-1 and TRBJ2-5, with D maybe TRBD1 (6 bases). The CDR3 sequence is 11 residues long. Germline V lookup: CDR1 SQVTM, CDR2 ANQGSEA. V was shortened by 7 bases and J by 5 bases, with 11 bases between the two germline ends.

The rearrangement joins TRBV11-2 to TRBJ1-2; 8 bases fit TRBD1. The CDR3 is 18 residues long. Per the germline V gene, CDR1 is SGHAT and CDR2 is FQNNGV. V trimming: 5 bases; J trimming: 0 bases; junction bases outside the gene matches: 14. The CDR3 DNA is TGTGCCAGCAGCCGGGGGGGGACAGGCCGCCTCACTAACTATGGCTACACCTTC. Translation gives CASSRGGTGRLTNYGYTF. Combining the CDR3 with reference TRBV11-2 and TRBJ1-2 gives the whole variable domain EAGVAQSPRYKIIEKRQSVAFWCNPISGHATLYWYQQILGQGPKLLIQFQNNGVVDDSQLPKDRFSAERLKGVDSTLKIQPAKLEDSAVYLCASSRGGTGRLTNYGYTFGSGTRLTVV.

This chain joins TRBV7-8 and TRBJ2-7; no reliable D call. Trimming took off 5 bases at V and 0 bases at J, with 8 bases between the two ends. The CDR3 is 13 residues long. Germline assignment: CDR1 SGHVS and CDR2 FQNEAQ. The CDR3 coding sequence is TGTGCCAGCAGCCAAGGCCCCTCCTACGAGCAGTACTTC. Protein: CASSQGPSYEQYF.

This chain joins TRBV29-1 and TRBJ1-2; D is undetermined. With 3 bases removed from V and 0 bases from J, the gap between germline ends came to 8 bases. There are 13 residues in the CDR3. Germline V CDR1 and CDR2: SQVTM, ANQGSEA. As DNA, the CDR3 is TGCAGCGTTGATCGGGGAACTAACTATGGCTACACCTTC. Translated: CSVDRGTNYGYTF.

This clone was counted once. CDR3 nucleotide sequence: TGTGCCAGCAGTGAAGCTGGATCAGCCGTGGGTGAGCAGTTCTTC. Translated: CASSEAGSAVGEQFF. The gene calls are TRBV6-1 and TRBJ2-1; D is ambiguous. The V gene's germline CDR1 is MNHNS and CDR2 SASEGT. The V end lost 0 bases, the J end lost 9 bases, and 15 bases lay between the germline ends. The CDR3 is 15 residues long.

As to this clone: The same CDR3 can be traced to other DNA sequences in this sample. This chain joins TRBV9 and TRBJ2-5, with TRBD1 matching 7 bases. The CDR3 is 16 residues long. Germline-derived CDR1 and CDR2 are SGDLS and YYNGEE. V lost 0 bases and J lost 2; bases outside the gene matches: 7. The CDR3 nucleotides read TGTGCCAGCAGCGTAGGACAGGGCGGTGGGCAAGAGACCCAGTACTTC. Translated, it gives CASSVGQGGGQETQYF. The full variable domain, completed using reference TRBV9 and TRBJ2-5, is DSGVTQTPKHLITATGQRVTLRCSPRSGDLSVYWYQQSLDQGLQFLIQYYNGEERAKGNILERFSAQQFPDLHSELNLSSLELGDSALYFCASSVGQGGGQETQYFGPGTRLLVL.

The rearrangement uses TRBV5-1 and TRBJ2-7; weak D call: TRBD1 (5 bases). Germline V lookup: CDR1 SGHRS, CDR2 YFSETQ. V was clipped by 0 bases and J by 3 bases, with 13 bases between them. The CDR3 loop spans 15 amino acids. CDR3 loop: CASSLGRALGYEQYF. The CDR3 DNA is TGCGCCAGCAGCTTGGGCAGGGCCTTGGGCTACGAGCAGTACTTC.

The rearrangement links TRBV29-1 to TRBJ1-1; maybe TRBD1 (6 bases). V lost 7 bases to trimming and J lost 3 bases, with 12 bases between them. Germline CDR1 and CDR2: SQVTM and ANQGSEA. This CDR3 spans 12 amino acids. CDR3 sequence: CSARRGDTEAFF. Here the CDR3 DNA reads TGCAGCGCCCGGAGGGGGGACACTGAAGCTTTCTTT.

This sequence joins TRBV12-5 and TRBJ2-2; TRBD1 matches 7 bases. Germline V gene lookup returns CDR1 LGHNT and CDR2 FRNRAP. The CDR3 has 19 residues. V shed 4 bases and J 4 bases; nucleotides not matched to a gene: 18. CDR3 coding DNA: TGTGCTAGTGGTTGGACAGGTGCCTCTGGAGGCGAAACCACCGGGGAGCTGTTTTTT. This codes for CASGWTGASGGETTGELFF.

This chain uses TRBV7-3 with TRBJ2-3; D unclear. Germline CDR1 is SGHTA and CDR2 is FQGTGA. The CDR3 has 13 residues. Trimming removed 5 bases from V and 0 bases from J, with 6 bases in between. The CDR3 nucleotides read TGTGCCAGCAGCGGGATTAGCACAGATACGCAGTATTTT. This encodes CASSGISTDTQYF.

This sequence joins TRBV7-3 and TRBJ2-3; D not certain. The ends were cut back, 1 base at V and 1 base at J, with 6 bases in the middle. Looked up from germline, CDR1 is SGHTA and CDR2 is FQGTGA. CDR3 length: 14 amino acids. CDR3 in amino acids: CASSLNPGTDTQYF. CDR3 bases: TGTGCCAGCAGCTTAAATCCGGGCACAGATACGCAGTATTTT.

Of note for this clone: In the same sample, other DNA sequences code for this CDR3. V and J are TRBV5-1 and TRBJ2-2; 12 bases are a match to TRBD2. Germline V gene data show CDR1 as SGHRS and CDR2 as YFSETQ. The junction had 1 base not matched to a gene; V was cut back by 4 bases and J by 0 bases. The CDR3 has 16 residues. The CDR3 DNA is TGCGCCAGCAGCCGACTAGCGGGGGCGAACACCGGGGAGCTGTTTTTT. Translating it yields CASSRLAGANTGELFF.